A single sample gave rise to the 26 T cell receptor beta chains below, sequenced in a study of blood T cell repertoires in COVID-19. Repertoires were generated with immunoSEQ multiplex PCR, while TCRdb's copy carries only in-frame clones and drops some. The profile shows around 180,000 clones, approximately 85% of them singletons. Specimen: peripheral blood. Receptor source: a human donor with active or convalescent COVID-19. The donor label of this sample is uncertain.

This chain connects TRBV9 to TRBJ2-1; D is unresolved. Trimming removed 0 bases at V and 6 bases at J, with 7 bases between. There are 13 residues in the CDR3. Germline values: CDR1 SGDLS, CDR2 YYNGEE. The CDR3 protein is CASSVESSNEQFF. In DNA, the CDR3 is TGTGCCAGCAGCGTAGAATCTAGCAATGAGCAGTTCTTC.

The V and J genes are TRBV6-5 and TRBJ2-7; 10 nucleotides agree with TRBD2. CDR1 is MNHEY and CDR2 is SVGAGI in the germline V gene. Unmatched junction bases numbered 5, after V lost 6 bases and J lost 6 bases. CDR3 length equals 13 residues. CDR3 protein: CASSRGTSVEQYF. CDR3 nucleotides: TGTGCCAGCAGCCGTGGGACTAGCGTCGAGCAGTACTTC.

The CDR3 region has the DNA TGTGCCAGCAGCTTACGGGGCGGAGGGGAGGTAGCGAACACCGGGGAGCTGTTTTTT. This encodes CASSLRGGGEVANTGELFF. This chain uses TRBV7-2 with TRBJ2-2; D is possibly TRBD2 (6 bases). V shed 2 bases and J shed 0 bases, with 19 bases lying between them. Germline V gives CDR1 SGHTA, CDR2 FQGNSA. The CDR3 is made up of 19 amino acids.

The chain has TRBV11-2 and TRBJ2-1, with D uncertain. V lost 0 bases and J 12 bases, leaving 18 bases between the germline ends. The CDR3 totals 15 residues. Germline lookup yields CDR1 SGHAT and CDR2 FQNNGV. For the CDR3, the DNA is TGTGCCAGCAGCTTAGAAGGCACAGCCGGTTTTGGGCAGTTCTTC. This gives the protein CASSLEGTAGFGQFF.

The gene calls are TRBV7-9 and TRBJ2-5; TRBD2 is a possible D gene (7 bases). The CDR3 has 14 residues. Germline V gene data show CDR1 as SEHNR and CDR2 as FQNEAQ (reference sequence). The V end lost 1 base, the J end lost 13 bases, and 19 bases lay between the germline ends. The CDR3 spells CASSLGVGGGLPYF. The CDR3 DNA reads TGTGCCAGCAGCTTAGGGGTTGGCGGGGGCCTTCCGTACTTC.

The J gene is TRBJ1-2, the V gene TRBV19; no definite D call. The CDR3 runs to 13 residues. The ends were cut back, 6 bases at V and 2 bases at J, with 10 bases in the middle. From germline, CDR1 is LNHDA and CDR2 SQIVND (reference sequence). CDR3 region: CASRVEGNYGYTF. The CDR3 coding sequence is TGTGCCAGTAGGGTTGAGGGAAACTATGGCTACACCTTC.

V usage is TRBV18 and J usage is TRBJ1-2; D unclear. This CDR3 comprises 12 residues. The germline gives CDR1 KGHSH, CDR2 LQKENI. V lost 3 bases and J 8 bases, leaving 10 bases between the germline ends. The chain's CDR3 is CASSPGPAGYTF. As DNA, the CDR3 is TGTGCCAGCTCACCTGGCCCCGCAGGCTACACCTTC.

V and J are TRBV24-1 and TRBJ2-7; TRBD1 matches at 10 bases. Germline loops: CDR1 KGHDR, CDR2 SFDVKD. The CDR3 sequence is 13 residues long. V lost 7 bases, J lost 3 bases, and 2 bases stayed unmatched. CDR3 residues: CATSGTGDYEQYF. In DNA, the CDR3 is TGTGCCACCAGCGGGACAGGGGACTACGAGCAGTACTTC.

The chain couples TRBV7-9 to TRBJ2-7, with D perhaps TRBD1 (6 bases). Trimming removed 4 bases at V and 4 bases at J, with 20 bases between. The germline V gene encodes CDR1 SEHNR and CDR2 FQNEAQ (reference sequence). There are 16 residues in the CDR3. Written as DNA, the CDR3 is TGTGCCAGCAGCTCCACCTTAGGGGGAGTTTCGTACGAGCAGTACTTC. The encoded protein is CASSSTLGGVSYEQYF.

The chain uses TRBV18 and TRBJ2-1; 10 positions agree with TRBD2. V shed 10 bases, J shed 5 bases, and the junction held 8 bases outside the gene matches. The CDR3 totals 14 residues. Germline V gives CDR1 KGHSH, CDR2 LQKENI. The CDR3 loop reads CATLTSGTDNEQFF. The CDR3 DNA sequence: TGTGCCACCCTTACTAGCGGGACCGACAATGAGCAGTTCTTC.

This clone occurred a few times. The chain carries TRBV6-4 and TRBJ2-5; 8 positions match TRBD1. V shed 4 bases and J 4 bases; nucleotides not matched to a gene: 2. The CDR3 has 13 residues. Germline V gives CDR1 MRHNA, CDR2 SNTAGT. The CDR3, as DNA: TGTGCCAGCAGTGCCGACAGGGGAGAGACCCAGTACTTC. As protein: CASSADRGETQYF.

J is TRBJ1-1 and V is TRBV19; a possible D gene is TRBD1 (6 bases). Germline V lookup: CDR1 LNHDA, CDR2 SQIVND (reference sequence). CDR3 length: 13 amino acids. Trimming pared 4 bases from V and 3 bases from J, leaving 9 bases between. CDR3 bases: TGTGCCAGTAGTACCACAGGGTACACTGAAGCTTTCTTT. Translation: CASSTTGYTEAFF.

The rearrangement uses TRBV5-4 and TRBJ2-1; the match to TRBD2 covers 9 bases. This CDR3 is 14 amino acids long. Germline trimming cut 2 bases from V and 8 bases from J; bases unmatched to any gene: 5. Looked up from germline, CDR1 is SGHNT and CDR2 is YYREEE (reference sequence). CDR3 sequence reads: CASSFSGSGYEQFF. CDR3 bases: TGTGCCAGCAGCTTTAGCGGGAGCGGGTATGAGCAGTTCTTC.

Of note for this clone: Other DNA sequences from this sample encode an identical CDR3 as well. This chain uses TRBV6-1 with TRBJ1-4, with D perhaps TRBD1 (5 bases). V lost 4 bases and J 7 bases, leaving 19 bases between the germline ends. Germline V gene data show CDR1 as MNHNS and CDR2 as SASEGT. The CDR3 is 16 amino acids. CDR3 loop: CASSVEGAIASEKLFF. In DNA form, the CDR3 reads TGTGCCAGCAGTGTTGAAGGGGCGATAGCAAGTGAAAAACTGTTTTTT.

This clone was recorded once. The CDR3 DNA follows: TGTGCCAGCTCCCCCGGACAGGTCGGGGAGCTGTTTTTT. This sequence encodes CASSPGQVGELFF. This chain links TRBV18 with TRBJ2-2; 7 bases line up with TRBD1. The CDR3 length is 13 residues. Germline V lookup: CDR1 KGHSH, CDR2 LQKENI. Trimming at V came to 6 bases and at J to 7 bases, leaving 5 bases not matched to a gene.

This rearrangement joins TRBV5-1 to TRBJ1-1; possible D gene TRBD1, 6 bases. The V and J ends lost 4 bases and 7 bases respectively, with 20 bases between them. The length of the CDR3 is 15 residues. Germline-derived CDR1 and CDR2 are SGHRS and YFSETQ. CDR3: CASSPEQGIEVEAFF. The CDR3, as DNA: TGCGCCAGCAGCCCCGAGCAGGGGATCGAGGTTGAAGCTTTCTTT.

Here the CDR3 DNA reads TGTGCCAGCAGTTTCCTTAGCTACAATGAGCAGTTCTTC. Its translation: CASSFLSYNEQFF. The chain employs TRBV27 and TRBJ2-1; D call uncertain. Trimming removed 3 bases at V and 3 bases at J, with 6 bases between. Germline CDR1 MNHEY, CDR2 SMNVEV (reference sequence). This CDR3 spans 13 amino acids.

The rearrangement links TRBV5-6 to TRBJ1-2, with D possibly matching TRBD1 (6 bases). The germline CDR1 and CDR2 sequences are SGHDT and YYEEEE. V lost 4 bases and J lost 4, with 14 bases in between. This CDR3 has 14 amino acids. CDR3 nucleotides: TGTGCCAGCAGCCGCTCGACAGGAGTCTATGGCTACACCTTC. This translates into CASSRSTGVYGYTF.

This clone was counted a single time. This chain connects TRBV12-5 to TRBJ2-2; 8 bases fit TRBD2. Germline trimming cut 5 bases from V and 0 bases from J; bases unmatched to any gene: 5. Germline CDR1 reads LGHNT; CDR2 reads FRNRAP. The CDR3 is 16 residues long. DNA of the CDR3: TGTGCTAGTGGTATTCCACTAGCGGCGAACACCGGGGAGCTGTTTTTT. Protein sequence: CASGIPLAANTGELFF.

As regards this clone: Other DNA variants within this sample encode the same CDR3. The chain is built from TRBV5-1 and TRBJ2-2; D possibly corresponds to TRBD1 (6 bases). Trimming shortened V by 3 bases and J by 2 bases, and 11 bases separated the two germline ends. CDR1 is SGHRS and CDR2 is YFSETQ in the germline V gene. This CDR3 is 15 amino acids long. CDR3 nucleotides: TGCGCCAGCAGCTCCAGGGGATTTAACACCGGGGAGCTGTTTTTT. This gives the protein CASSSRGFNTGELFF.

This clone was counted a few times. The chain combines TRBV28 with TRBJ2-7; 9 bases line up with TRBD1. CDR1 MDHEN and CDR2 SYDVKM come from the germline V gene. Trimming at V came to 6 bases and at J to 2 bases, leaving 14 bases not matched to a gene. The length of the CDR3 is 17 residues. CDR3 nucleotides: TGTGCCAGCAGAGGGGACAGGGAAACTTCAACCGCCTACGAGCAGTACTTC. The encoded protein is CASRGDRETSTAYEQYF.

The V gene is TRBV6-5, the J gene TRBJ2-7; possible D gene TRBD1, 5 bases. CDR1 and CDR2 (germline): MNHEY, SVGAGI. The CDR3 is 13 amino acids. Trimming removed 2 bases at V and 7 bases at J, with 12 bases between. Here the CDR3 reads CASSYGAEKEQYF. The CDR3 DNA follows: TGTGCCAGCAGTTACGGGGCGGAGAAAGAGCAGTACTTC.

This clone has a handful of counts. The V gene is TRBV11-2, the J gene TRBJ2-7; TRBD2 is a possible D gene (7 bases). There are 13 residues in the CDR3. The ends were cut back, 6 bases at V and 7 bases at J, with 16 bases in the middle. Germline assignment: CDR1 SGHAT and CDR2 FQNNGV. CDR3 DNA: TGTGCCAGCAGGTTCGGGGGGCGGTGGGAGCAGTACTTC. This codes for CASRFGGRWEQYF.

V usage is TRBV30 and J usage is TRBJ1-2, with 11 bases identical to TRBD1. Germline V gives CDR1 GTSNPN, CDR2 SVGIG (reference sequence). The CDR3 has 14 amino acids. V shed 2 bases, J shed 4 bases, and the junction held 3 bases outside the gene matches. The CDR3 bases are TGTGCCTGGAGTCCCGGGACAGGGGGCTATGGCTACACCTTC. Translating gives CAWSPGTGGYGYTF. Together with reference TRBV30 and TRBJ1-2, the CDR3 gives the full variable domain: SQTIHQWPATLVQPVGSPLSLECTVEGTSNPNLYWYRQAAGRGLQLLFYSVGIGQISSEVPQNLSASRPQDRQFILSSKKLLLSDSGFYLCAWSPGTGGYGYTFGSGTRLTVV.

The rearrangement joins TRBV5-4 to TRBJ2-1; possible D gene TRBD2, 6 bases. The CDR3 consists of 13 residues. Germline V gives CDR1 SGHNT, CDR2 YYREEE (reference sequence). The V and J ends lost 7 bases and 7 bases respectively, with 15 bases between them. CDR3 bases: TGTGCCAGCTCAGGAGGGGTCGGAAATGAGCAGTTCTTC. Its translation: CASSGGVGNEQFF.

Comments on this clone: At one end, the junction sequence differs from germline, possibly due to a read error. The chain uses TRBV7-7 and TRBJ2-1, with TRBD2 matching over 12 bases. Germline CDR1 reads SSHAT; CDR2 reads FNYEAQ (reference sequence). The CDR3 runs 15 residues. This CDR3 reads CASSPTSGRAGEQFF. The DNA of the CDR3 is TGTGCTAGCAGCCCGACTAGCGGGAGAGCTGGGGAGCAGTTCTTC.